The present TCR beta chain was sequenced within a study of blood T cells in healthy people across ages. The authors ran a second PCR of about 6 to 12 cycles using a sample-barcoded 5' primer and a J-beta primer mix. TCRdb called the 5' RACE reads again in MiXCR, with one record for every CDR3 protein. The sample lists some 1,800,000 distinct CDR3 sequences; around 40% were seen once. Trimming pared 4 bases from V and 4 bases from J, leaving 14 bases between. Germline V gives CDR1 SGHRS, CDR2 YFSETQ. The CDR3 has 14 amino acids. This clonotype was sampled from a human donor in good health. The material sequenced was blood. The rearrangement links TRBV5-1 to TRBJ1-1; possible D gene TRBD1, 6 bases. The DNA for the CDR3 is TGCGCCAGCAGCGAAGGGGGTAAGAGCACTGAAGCTTTCTTT. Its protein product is CASSEGGKSTEAFF.